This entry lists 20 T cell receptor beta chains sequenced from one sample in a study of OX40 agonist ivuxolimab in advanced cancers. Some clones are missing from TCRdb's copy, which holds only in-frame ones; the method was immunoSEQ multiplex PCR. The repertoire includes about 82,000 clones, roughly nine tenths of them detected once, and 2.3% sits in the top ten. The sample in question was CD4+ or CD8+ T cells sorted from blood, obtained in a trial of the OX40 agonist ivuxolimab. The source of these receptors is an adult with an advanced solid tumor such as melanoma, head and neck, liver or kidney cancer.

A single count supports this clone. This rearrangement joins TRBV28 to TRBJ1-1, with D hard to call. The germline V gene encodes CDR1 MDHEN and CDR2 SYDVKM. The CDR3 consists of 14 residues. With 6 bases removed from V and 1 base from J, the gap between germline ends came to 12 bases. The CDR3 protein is CASRPGNPNTEAFF. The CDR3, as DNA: TGTGCCAGCAGGCCCGGAAACCCGAACACTGAAGCTTTCTTT.

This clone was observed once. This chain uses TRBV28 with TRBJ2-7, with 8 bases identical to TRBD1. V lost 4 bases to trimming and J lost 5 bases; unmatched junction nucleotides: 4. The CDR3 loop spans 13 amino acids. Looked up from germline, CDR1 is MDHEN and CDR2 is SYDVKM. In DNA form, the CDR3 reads TGTGCCAGCAGTTCCCCGACAGGGGACGAGCAGTACTTC. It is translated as CASSSPTGDEQYF.

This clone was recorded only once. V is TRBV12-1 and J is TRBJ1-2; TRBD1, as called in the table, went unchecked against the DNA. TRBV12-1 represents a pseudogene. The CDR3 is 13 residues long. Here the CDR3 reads CASLQGALHGYTF. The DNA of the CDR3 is TGTGCCAGTCTACAGGGGGCACTACATGGCTACACCTTC.

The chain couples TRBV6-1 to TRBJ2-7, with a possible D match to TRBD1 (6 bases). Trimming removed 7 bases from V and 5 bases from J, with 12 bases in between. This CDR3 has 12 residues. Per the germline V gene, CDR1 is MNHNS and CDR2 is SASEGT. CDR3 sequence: CASIGGRNEQYF. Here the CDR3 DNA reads TGTGCCAGCATTGGGGGCCGGAACGAGCAGTACTTC.

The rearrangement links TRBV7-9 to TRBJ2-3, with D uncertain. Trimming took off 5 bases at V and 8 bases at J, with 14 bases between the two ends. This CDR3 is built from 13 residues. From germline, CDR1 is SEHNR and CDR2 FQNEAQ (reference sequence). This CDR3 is CASSPGQVGTQYF. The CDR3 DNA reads TGTGCCAGCAGCCCCGGCCAAGTAGGTACGCAGTATTTT.

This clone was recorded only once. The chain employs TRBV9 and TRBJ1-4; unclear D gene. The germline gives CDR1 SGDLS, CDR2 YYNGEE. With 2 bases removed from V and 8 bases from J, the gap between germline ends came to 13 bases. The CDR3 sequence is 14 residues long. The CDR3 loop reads CASSVGGLGEKLFF. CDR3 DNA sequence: TGTGCCAGCAGCGTGGGAGGGCTGGGGGAAAAACTGTTTTTT.

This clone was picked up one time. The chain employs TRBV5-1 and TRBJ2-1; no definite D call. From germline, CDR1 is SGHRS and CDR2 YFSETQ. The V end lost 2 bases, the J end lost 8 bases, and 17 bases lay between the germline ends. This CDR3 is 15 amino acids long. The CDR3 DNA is TGCGCCAGCAGCTTCCTTAGGGCAGAGTTTGATGAGCAGTTCTTC. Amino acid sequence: CASSFLRAEFDEQFF.

CDR3 bases: TGTGCCAGCACGAGGGGGAGGAGCAATCAGCCCCAGCATTTT. Encoded protein: CASTRGRSNQPQHF. The chain has TRBV28 and TRBJ1-5; maybe TRBD1 (6 bases). The V and J ends lost 7 bases and 1 base respectively, with 11 bases between them. CDR1 and CDR2 (germline): MDHEN, SYDVKM. The CDR3 is made up of 14 amino acids.

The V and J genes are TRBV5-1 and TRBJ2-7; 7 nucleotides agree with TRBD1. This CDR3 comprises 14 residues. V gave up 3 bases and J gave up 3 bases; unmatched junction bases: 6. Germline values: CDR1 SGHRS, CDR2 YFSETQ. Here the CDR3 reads CASSSRQGIYEQYF. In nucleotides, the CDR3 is TGCGCCAGCAGCTCCCGACAGGGAATCTACGAGCAGTACTTC.

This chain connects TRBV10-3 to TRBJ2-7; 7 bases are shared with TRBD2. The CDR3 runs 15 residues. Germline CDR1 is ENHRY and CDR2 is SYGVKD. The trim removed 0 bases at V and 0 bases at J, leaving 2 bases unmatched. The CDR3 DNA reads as TGTGCCATCAGTGAGTCGACGGGGGGCTCCTACGAGCAGTACTTC. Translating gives CAISESTGGSYEQYF.

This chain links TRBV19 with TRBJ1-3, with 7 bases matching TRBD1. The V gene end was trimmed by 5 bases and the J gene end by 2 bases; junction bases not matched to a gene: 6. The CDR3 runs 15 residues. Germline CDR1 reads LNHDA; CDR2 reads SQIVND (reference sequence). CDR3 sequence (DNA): TGTGCCAGTAGTCCCGGGACAGCCCCTGGAAACACCATATATTTT. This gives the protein CASSPGTAPGNTIYF. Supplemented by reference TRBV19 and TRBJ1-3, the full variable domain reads DGGITQSPKYLFRKEGQNVTLSCEQNLNHDAMYWYRQDPGQGLRLIYYSQIVNDFQKGDIAEGYSVSREKKESFPLTVTSAQKNPTAFYLCASSPGTAPGNTIYFGEGSWLTVV.

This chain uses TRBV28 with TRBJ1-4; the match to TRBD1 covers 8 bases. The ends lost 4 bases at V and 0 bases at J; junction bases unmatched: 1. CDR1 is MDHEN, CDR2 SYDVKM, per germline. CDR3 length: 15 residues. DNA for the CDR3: TGTGCCAGCAGTTCACAGGGGGCAACTAATGAAAAACTGTTTTTT. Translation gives CASSSQGATNEKLFF.

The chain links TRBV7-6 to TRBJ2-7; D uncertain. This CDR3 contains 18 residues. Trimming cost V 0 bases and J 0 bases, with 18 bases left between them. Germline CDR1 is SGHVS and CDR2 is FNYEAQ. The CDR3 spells CASSLAPQIGISSYEQYF. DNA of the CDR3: TGTGCCAGCAGCTTAGCGCCCCAAATTGGGATAAGCTCCTACGAGCAGTACTTC.

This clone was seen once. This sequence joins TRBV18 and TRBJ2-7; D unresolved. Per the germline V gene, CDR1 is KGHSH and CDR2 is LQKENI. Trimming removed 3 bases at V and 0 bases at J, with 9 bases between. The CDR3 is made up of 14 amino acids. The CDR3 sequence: CASSPGSSSYEQYF. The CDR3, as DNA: TGTGCCAGCTCACCTGGCTCGAGCTCCTACGAGCAGTACTTC.

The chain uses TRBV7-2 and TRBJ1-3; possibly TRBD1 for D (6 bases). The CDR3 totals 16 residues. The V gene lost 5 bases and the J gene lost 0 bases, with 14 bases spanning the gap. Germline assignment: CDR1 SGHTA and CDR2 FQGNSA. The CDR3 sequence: CASSPQGPFSGNTIYF. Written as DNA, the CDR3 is TGTGCCAGCAGCCCACAGGGCCCCTTCTCTGGAAACACCATATATTTT.

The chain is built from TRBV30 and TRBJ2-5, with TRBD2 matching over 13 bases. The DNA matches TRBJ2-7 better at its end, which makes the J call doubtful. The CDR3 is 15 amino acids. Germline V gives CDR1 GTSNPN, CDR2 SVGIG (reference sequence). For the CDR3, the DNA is TGTGCCTGGAGTCGGACTAGCGGGAGAACATACGAGCAGTACTTC. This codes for CAWSRTSGRTYEQYF.

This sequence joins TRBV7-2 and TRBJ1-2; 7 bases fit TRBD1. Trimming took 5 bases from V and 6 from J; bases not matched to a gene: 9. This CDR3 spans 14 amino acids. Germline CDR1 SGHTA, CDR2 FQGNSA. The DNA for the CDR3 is TGTGCCAGCAGCCGAGTGACAGGGCCCGATGGCTACACCTTC. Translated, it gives CASSRVTGPDGYTF. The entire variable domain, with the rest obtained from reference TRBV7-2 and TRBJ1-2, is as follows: GAGVSQSPSNKVTEKGKDVELRCDPISGHTALYWYRQSLGQGLEFLIYFQGNSAPDKSGLPSDRFSAERTGGSVSTLTIQRTQQEDSAVYLCASSRVTGPDGYTFGSGTRLTVV.

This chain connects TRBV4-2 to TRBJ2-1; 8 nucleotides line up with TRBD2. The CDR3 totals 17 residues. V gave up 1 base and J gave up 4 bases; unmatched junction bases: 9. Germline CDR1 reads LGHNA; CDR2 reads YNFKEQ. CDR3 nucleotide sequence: TGTGCCAGCAGCCAAGCTAAGACTAGCGCCTTATACAATGAGCAGTTCTTC. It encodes CASSQAKTSALYNEQFF.

The CDR3 nucleotides read TGTGCCAGCATCTATTCCGCCCAGGGGATTGTGGCTTTCTTT. It encodes CASIYSAQGIVAFF. This chain connects TRBV11-2 to TRBJ1-1; D is perhaps TRBD1 (6 bases). CDR3 length equals 14 residues. Trimming took off 7 bases at V and 11 bases at J, with 23 bases between the two ends. Per germline, CDR1 SGHAT and CDR2 FQNNGV.

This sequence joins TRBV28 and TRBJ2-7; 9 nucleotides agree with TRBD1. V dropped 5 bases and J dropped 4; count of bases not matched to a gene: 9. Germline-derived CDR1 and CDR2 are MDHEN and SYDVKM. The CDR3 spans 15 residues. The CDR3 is CASSTAAGQGYEQYF. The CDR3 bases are TGTGCCAGCAGTACTGCGGCGGGACAGGGTTACGAGCAGTACTTC.